This passage covers 20 T cell receptor beta chains from one sample sequenced in a study of response to subunit inactivated influenza vaccine. Each CDR3 protein is one row after TCRdb ran MiXCR on the RT-PCR reads. The data contain 700,000 to 800,000 distinct CDR3 sequences, 18% of them seen just once; the ten biggest clones take up approximately 10%. Material: PBMCs from blood, obtained 5 days after vaccination. The receptors come from a man in his forties or fifties who received an inactivated influenza vaccine.

This clonotype showed up just a few times. The chain carries TRBV20-1 and TRBJ2-2; TRBD1 matches at 10 bases. CDR1 DFQATT and CDR2 SNEGSKA come from the germline V gene (reference sequence). V lost 6 bases, J lost 0 bases, and 7 bases stayed unmatched. The CDR3 covers 16 residues. CDR3 loop: CSARRGTGANTGELFF. DNA of the CDR3: TGCAGTGCCCGGAGGGGGACAGGGGCGAACACCGGGGAGCTGTTTTTT.

The chain employs TRBV10-2 and TRBJ1-1; D call uncertain. The germline V gene encodes CDR1 WSHSY and CDR2 SAAADI. With 0 bases removed from V and 10 bases from J, the gap between germline ends came to 9 bases. The CDR3 runs 12 residues. The CDR3 DNA follows: TGCGCCAGCAGTGAGTCAAGGAGTAGAGCTTTCTTT. The encoded protein is CASSESRSRAFF.

In its sample, this clonotype was seen a few times. The chain joins TRBV7-3 to TRBJ2-2, with unresolved D. Germline CDR1 SGHTA, CDR2 FQGTGA. The CDR3 covers 16 residues. Trimming shortened V by 5 bases and J by 0 bases, and 13 bases separated the two germline ends. CDR3 loop: CASSLRSVSNTGELFF. The CDR3, as DNA: TGTGCCAGCAGCCTGAGGTCCGTCTCGAACACCGGGGAGCTGTTTTTT.

The chain joins TRBV7-2 to TRBJ2-7, with D possibly being TRBD2 (6 bases). Germline V gene lookup returns CDR1 SGHTA and CDR2 FQGNSA. CDR3 length equals 15 residues. V dropped 4 bases and J dropped 2 bases, with 15 bases sitting between them. Written as DNA, the CDR3 is TGTGCCAGCAGCTCAGGAGGGACCCGTACCTACGAGCAGTACTTC. Protein sequence: CASSSGGTRTYEQYF.

This clonotype was recorded once. The CDR3 DNA follows: TGCAGTGCTAGAGATTATGGGGACAGGGTTTCTAGCTCCTACAATGAGCAGTTCTTC. The encoded protein is CSARDYGDRVSSSYNEQFF. V gene TRBV20-1 combines with J gene TRBJ2-1; 9 bases map to TRBD1. J lost 0 bases, V lost 0 bases, and 12 bases had no gene match. Germline V lookup: CDR1 DFQATT, CDR2 SNEGSKA (reference sequence). CDR3 length: 19 amino acids.

The rearrangement links TRBV12-3 or TRBV12-4 to TRBJ1-6, with 8 bases lining up with TRBD1. The CDR3 has 14 amino acids. Losses at the gene ends were 6 bases for V and 5 bases for J; bases not matched to a gene: 3. The CDR3, as DNA: TGTGCCAGCAGACTGGGACAGGATAATTCACCCCTCCACTTT. Its translation: CASRLGQDNSPLHF.

This chain joins TRBV5-1 and TRBJ1-6; perhaps TRBD1 as D (5 bases). CDR3 length equals 15 residues. The germline V gene encodes CDR1 SGHRS and CDR2 YFSETQ. V dropped 0 bases and J dropped 7 bases, with 11 bases sitting between them. CDR3 nucleotide sequence: TGCGCCAGCAGCTTGGTTGGGACCACGAATTCACCCCTCCACTTT. It codes for CASSLVGTTNSPLHF.

The genes are TRBV10-3 and TRBJ2-7, with D tentatively TRBD1 (5 bases). V lost 6 bases to trimming and J lost 2 bases, with 11 bases between them. Germline V gene data show CDR1 as ENHRY and CDR2 as SYGVKD. This CDR3 region has 13 residues. DNA for the CDR3: TGTGCCATCAGGGCGACAGAAGCCTACGAGCAGTACTTC. As protein: CAIRATEAYEQYF.

This clonotype has only a few counts. The chain recombines TRBV7-2 with TRBJ2-7, with D possibly matching TRBD1 (5 bases). Germline CDR1 reads SGHTA; CDR2 reads FQGNSA. Between the trimmed V and J ends, which lost 0 bases and 0 bases, there was a span of 9 bases. The CDR3 covers 15 residues. CDR3 protein: CASSLAADSSYEQYF. DNA for the CDR3: TGTGCCAGCAGCTTAGCGGCAGACAGCTCCTACGAGCAGTACTTC.

The J gene is TRBJ2-2, the V gene TRBV10-3; D is unresolved. V lost 0 bases, J lost 0 bases, and 5 bases lay in between. The germline CDR1 and CDR2 sequences are ENHRY and SYGVKD. The CDR3 runs to 15 residues. The CDR3 loop reads CAISESGTNTGELFF. DNA of the CDR3: TGTGCCATCAGTGAGTCCGGAACGAACACCGGGGAGCTGTTTTTT.

This rearrangement joins TRBV6-1 to TRBJ2-5; the match to TRBD1 covers 7 bases. The CDR3 totals 14 residues. Germline V CDR1 and CDR2: MNHNS, SASEGT. J lost 4 bases, V lost 6 bases, and 8 bases had no gene match. CDR3 loop: CASRQGRLGETQYF. The CDR3 DNA sequence: TGTGCCAGCAGACAGGGGAGATTGGGAGAGACCCAGTACTTC.

The J gene is TRBJ2-1, the V gene TRBV20-1, with D uncertain. Germline-derived CDR1 and CDR2 are DFQATT and SNEGSKA (reference sequence). The V gene lost 6 bases and the J gene lost 0 bases, with 15 bases spanning the gap. CDR3 size: 15 residues. DNA of the CDR3: TGCAGTGCCCCTGACTTTTTGAGCTCCTACAATGAGCAGTTCTTC. It yields the protein CSAPDFLSSYNEQFF.

The rearrangement uses TRBV4-3 and TRBJ1-2; 8 nucleotides align to TRBD1. Trimming removed 0 bases from V and 7 bases from J; junction bases left unmatched: 7. This CDR3 comprises 15 residues. The germline V gene encodes CDR1 LGHNA and CDR2 YSLEER. Here the CDR3 DNA reads TGCGCCAGCAGCCAAGATCGCCAGGGGGCTGGTGGCTACACCTTC. Translation: CASSQDRQGAGGYTF.

The chain is built from TRBV4-1 and TRBJ2-1, with TRBD2 matching 11 bases. CDR3 size: 17 residues. The V and J ends lost 2 bases and 2 bases, in that order; junction bases with no gene match: 5. Germline V gene lookup returns CDR1 MGHRA and CDR2 YSYEKL. CDR3 protein: CASSQRAGLAAYNEQFF. The CDR3 DNA reads as TGCGCCAGCAGCCAAAGAGCGGGACTAGCGGCCTACAATGAGCAGTTCTTC.

V usage is TRBV6-1 and J usage is TRBJ2-6; the match to TRBD2 covers 8 bases. V lost 8 bases to trimming and J lost 2 bases; unmatched junction nucleotides: 5. In germline, CDR1 is MNHNS, CDR2 SASEGT. The CDR3 has 15 amino acids. The CDR3 DNA is TGTGCCAGCCAACGGGGGGGGGCTGGGGCCAACGTCCTGACTTTC. Encoded protein: CASQRGGAGANVLTF.

This clonotype was detected a few times. The chain is built from TRBV28 and TRBJ2-5; TRBD2 matches 12 bases. V was clipped by 7 bases and J by 5 bases; unmatched bases: 11. Germline CDR1 MDHEN, CDR2 SYDVKM. The CDR3 has 16 amino acids. As DNA, the CDR3 is TGTGCCAGCAACCTAGCGGGGGGGCGTTCGTGGGAGACCCAGTACTTC. Residues: CASNLAGGRSWETQYF.

The table lists this clonotype with a few counts. CDR3: CASSPPAGGRNEQFF. The CDR3 region has the DNA TGTGCCAGCAGTCCCCCAGCGGGGGGGCGTAATGAGCAGTTCTTC. The V call is TRBV28, the J call TRBJ2-1, with 10 bases matching TRBD2. Germline values: CDR1 MDHEN, CDR2 SYDVKM. This CDR3 spans 15 amino acids. The V gene end was trimmed by 5 bases and the J gene end by 7 bases; junction bases not matched to a gene: 8.

This clonotype was picked up many times. This rearrangement joins TRBV28 to TRBJ2-7; no reliable D call. V was clipped by 5 bases and J by 5 bases, with 13 bases between them. CDR3 length: 13 amino acids. Germline CDR1 MDHEN, CDR2 SYDVKM. The CDR3 loop reads CASSPSTFNEQYF. The DNA of the CDR3 is TGTGCCAGCAGTCCATCGACATTTAACGAGCAGTACTTC.

This rearrangement joins TRBV4-3 to TRBJ2-2; possibly TRBD2 for D (5 bases). The CDR3 runs to 17 residues. The V gene's germline CDR1 is LGHNA and CDR2 YSLEER. Trimming took off 4 bases at V and 0 bases at J, with 15 bases between the two ends. The chain's CDR3 is CASSLGSRNANTGELFF. The CDR3 DNA is TGCGCCAGCAGCCTAGGGAGTAGGAATGCGAACACCGGGGAGCTGTTTTTT.

In this sample, this clonotype turned up many times. The chain has TRBV7-7 and TRBJ2-5, with D possibly matching TRBD2 (5 bases). This CDR3 spans 14 amino acids. The ends were cut back, 5 bases at V and 3 bases at J, with 13 bases in the middle. Germline assignment: CDR1 SSHAT and CDR2 FNYEAQ (reference sequence). The CDR3 region is CASSLLGAEETQYF. CDR3 nucleotides: TGTGCCAGCAGCCTACTAGGAGCTGAAGAGACCCAGTACTTC.